The source of this T cell receptor beta chain is a study of human T cells and chemical hapten exposure. This clonotype was observed many times. Time point: patch test 3, about 24 weeks after DPC sensitization. Treatment denoted: therapeutic diphenylcyclopropenone sensitization with weekly scalp DPC. Total RNA was isolated from unfractionated whole blood. The CDR3 covers 14 residues. V dropped 7 bases and J dropped 3 bases, with 16 bases sitting between them. From germline, CDR1 is SQVTM and CDR2 ANQGSEA. TCRdb ran MiXCR on the RACE reads and lists one entry per CDR3 protein. The sample has about 39,000 distinct CDR3 sequences, more than 9.5% seen once; the top ten hold approximately 2.2%.

The origin of this receptor is a woman aged 40 to 50 with alopecia areata. Some clones in this sample may be carry-over from other donors' samples. V usage is TRBV29-1 and J usage is TRBJ2-1; TRBD1 might be the D (6 bases). The sequences come from whole blood, collected in connection with sensitization to the hapten diphenylcyclopropenone (DPC). CDR3 loop: CSGQQGPGYNEQFF. CDR3 in DNA: TGCAGCGGTCAACAGGGTCCGGGCTACAATGAGCAGTTCTTC.